This TCR beta chain was obtained from a study of cytomegalovirus exposure and HLA in healthy donors. Study-wide results and caveats: Reports indicated that the classifier achieved high specificity and sensitivity in diagnosing cytomegalovirus status. It was fewer than 200 TCR beta chains that were listed as cytomegalovirus-associated. Among the sequence variants, a highly shared cluster was likely an artifact of sequencing. Some V segments (TRBV6-2 and TRBV6-3 among them) were excluded as indistinguishable.

The PCR employed 60 Vbeta primers together with 13 Jbeta primers. TCRdb keeps only in-frame clones here, not all; method: immunoSEQ multiplex PCR. The table has 100,000 to 150,000 clones, about 74% seen once. CDR1 is SGHAT, CDR2 FQNNGV, per germline. Germline trimming cut 4 bases from V and 8 bases from J; bases unmatched to any gene: 2. This CDR3 is built from 13 residues. About this clone: Its antigen is undetermined.

The genes are TRBV11-2 and TRBJ2-4; 10 positions match TRBD2. Sequencing was done on a sample of PBMCs. This TCR came from a woman aged 60-75 years in good health and CMV-seronegative. The CDR3 nucleotides read TGTGCCAGCAGCTCCGGGACTAGCGACATTCAGTACTTC. This codes for CASSSGTSDIQYF.